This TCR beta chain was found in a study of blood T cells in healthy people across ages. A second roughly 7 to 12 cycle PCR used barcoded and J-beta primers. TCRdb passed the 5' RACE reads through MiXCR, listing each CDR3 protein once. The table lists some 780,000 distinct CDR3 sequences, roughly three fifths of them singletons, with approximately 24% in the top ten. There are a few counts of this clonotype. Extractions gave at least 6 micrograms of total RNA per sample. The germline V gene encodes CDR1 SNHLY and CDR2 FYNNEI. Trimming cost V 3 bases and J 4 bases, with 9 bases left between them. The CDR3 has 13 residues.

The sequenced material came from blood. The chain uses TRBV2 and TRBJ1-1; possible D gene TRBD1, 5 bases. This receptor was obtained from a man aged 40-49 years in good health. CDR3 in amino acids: CASSDGTGTEAFF. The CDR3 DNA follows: TGTGCCAGCAGTGATGGGACGGGCACTGAAGCTTTCTTT.